This T cell receptor beta chain was sequenced in a study of blood T cell repertoires in COVID-19. Study at large: Acute-phase and convalescent COVID-19 samples originated in the United States, Italy and Spain. Sample material is recorded as cDNA or gDNA derived from T cells, B-cell-depleted T cells, or PBMCs.

The authors' processing: Amplifying reference gene primers gave estimates of nucleated cell counts. Clones were read by immunoSEQ multiplex PCR, and TCRdb kept only the in-frame ones, dropping some. The V and J calls and clone size are taken from that table; D and trimming were inferred from the DNA. The repertoire holds just under 250,000 clones, with approximately 86% as singletons. CDR1 is SGHNT, CDR2 YYREEE, per germline (reference sequence). Trimming left V 5 bases short and J 5 bases short, with 7 bases between. The CDR3 consists of 12 residues. Sequences were obtained from peripheral blood. This TCR was recovered from a woman aged 30 to 39 who had recovered from COVID-19. V is TRBV5-4 and J is TRBJ2-2, with D maybe TRBD2 (5 bases). This chain's CDR3 is CASSRGTGELFF. The DNA of the CDR3 is TGTGCCAGCAGTCGCGGGACCGGGGAGCTGTTTTTT.